A single sample is the source of the 28 T cell receptor beta chains below, sequenced in a study of cytomegalovirus exposure and HLA in healthy donors. Assay used: immunoSEQ multiplex PCR; TCRdb lists only in-frame clones, some missing. The sample includes some 260,000 clones, around 90% of them seen just once. Source material: PBMCs. These receptors came from a woman aged 25 to 39 in good health and CMV-seronegative.

The chain links TRBV6-1 to TRBJ1-2, with a weak D call TRBD1 (5 bases). CDR3 size: 13 residues. Trimming removed 4 bases from V and 5 bases from J, with 11 bases in between. Per germline, CDR1 MNHNS and CDR2 SASEGT. CDR3 protein: CASSVNRPYGYTF. The CDR3 DNA is TGTGCCAGCAGTGTCAACAGGCCATATGGCTACACCTTC.

The chain combines TRBV27 with TRBJ2-7; D is unclear. This CDR3 region has 15 residues. The V gene's germline CDR1 is MNHEY and CDR2 SMNVEV (reference sequence). The ends were cut back, 3 bases at V and 0 bases at J, with 12 bases in the middle. This CDR3 reads CASSLSGPSSYEQYF. CDR3 sequence (DNA): TGTGCCAGCAGTTTGAGTGGGCCTAGCTCCTACGAGCAGTACTTC.

This clone was observed once. For the CDR3, the DNA is TGTGCCAGCAGCGAAAGGGGGCTTCCACCCCGGTACGAGCAGTACTTC. Translated, it gives CASSERGLPPRYEQYF. The genes are TRBV7-8 and TRBJ2-7; 7 positions agree with TRBD1. J was trimmed by 4 bases and V by 5 bases; bases with no gene match: 14. The CDR3 is 16 residues long. Germline V lookup: CDR1 SGHVS, CDR2 FQNEAQ.

This clone was seen a single time. The gene calls are TRBV27 and TRBJ2-7; TRBD1 matches at 7 bases. Germline V gives CDR1 MNHEY, CDR2 SMNVEV (reference sequence). This CDR3 spans 14 amino acids. The V gene end was trimmed by 6 bases and the J gene end by 2 bases; junction bases not matched to a gene: 7. CDR3 sequence (DNA): TGTGCCAGCAGAAAAGACAGGGCAACCTACGAGCAGTACTTC. Translation gives CASRKDRATYEQYF.

The rearrangement joins TRBV30 to TRBJ2-2; 9 positions match TRBD1. Per the germline V gene, CDR1 is GTSNPN and CDR2 is SVGIG (reference sequence). This CDR3 is built from 14 residues. After removal of 0 bases from V and 4 bases from J, the junction contained 0 bases not matched to a gene. CDR3 DNA sequence: TGTGCCTGGAGTGTACAGGGGGCCACCGGGGAGCTGTTTTTT. Translation: CAWSVQGATGELFF.

This chain joins TRBV5-6 and TRBJ1-5, with D unclear. Germline CDR1 SGHDT, CDR2 YYEEEE. V shed 4 bases and J shed 3 bases, with 14 bases lying between them. CDR3 length: 15 amino acids. The CDR3 nucleotides read TGTGCCAGCAGCCCCCAAGGCTGGGACAATCAGCCCCAGCATTTT. It translates to CASSPQGWDNQPQHF.

The chain recombines TRBV4-2 with TRBJ2-5; D not certain. Germline values: CDR1 LGHNA, CDR2 YNFKEQ. There are 15 residues in the CDR3. Trimming left V 0 bases short and J 5 bases short, with 13 bases between. CDR3 protein: CASSQEVQAPETQYF. The CDR3 DNA sequence: TGTGCCAGCAGCCAAGAGGTCCAAGCTCCCGAGACCCAGTACTTC.

This sequence joins TRBV28 and TRBJ2-5; no firm D call. The CDR3 totals 16 residues. Trimming removed 3 bases at V and 3 bases at J, with 17 bases between. Per the germline V gene, CDR1 is MDHEN and CDR2 is SYDVKM. The CDR3 region is CASSFFKGTPEETQYF. The CDR3 nucleotides are TGTGCCAGCAGTTTTTTTAAGGGAACCCCTGAAGAGACCCAGTACTTC.

The chain uses TRBV4-1 and TRBJ2-1; 9 bases fit TRBD2. V lost 4 bases, J lost 7 bases, and 11 bases stayed unmatched. Germline values: CDR1 MGHRA, CDR2 YSYEKL. The CDR3 is 16 residues long. DNA of the CDR3: TGCGCCAGCAGCCTCGTGACTAGCGGTAAGGATAATGAGCAGTTCTTC. This gives the protein CASSLVTSGKDNEQFF.

CDR3 protein: CASSESRGVSEAFF. The CDR3 nucleotides read TGCGCCAGCAGTGAGAGCAGGGGGGTCTCTGAAGCTTTCTTT. The chain joins TRBV10-2 to TRBJ1-1; TRBD1 matches at 7 bases. Germline-derived CDR1 and CDR2 are WSHSY and SAAADI. This CDR3 spans 14 amino acids. Unmatched junction bases numbered 6, after V lost 2 bases and J lost 6 bases.

This clone was recorded only once. The chain carries TRBV27 and TRBJ2-1; TRBD2 matches at 10 bases. Losses at the gene ends were 6 bases for V and 14 bases for J; bases not matched to a gene: 13. The V gene's germline CDR1 is MNHEY and CDR2 SMNVEV (reference sequence). The CDR3 covers 14 residues. CDR3 nucleotide sequence: TGTGCCAGCAGCCCGGTGGGGCTAGCGGGAGCCGAGTTCTTC. Protein sequence: CASSPVGLAGAEFF.

V usage is TRBV10-1 and J usage is TRBJ1-3; TRBD1 is a possible D gene (6 bases). CDR1 WNHNN and CDR2 SYGVQD come from the germline V gene (reference sequence). Between the trimmed V and J ends, which lost 7 bases and 0 bases, there was a span of 13 bases. CDR3 length: 15 amino acids. CDR3: CASKAGDHSGNTIYF. DNA of the CDR3: TGCGCCAGCAAGGCAGGGGATCACTCTGGAAACACCATATATTTT.

This clone has just one count. The chain carries TRBV28 and TRBJ1-5; no definite D call. The CDR3 has 17 amino acids. The V gene's germline CDR1 is MDHEN and CDR2 SYDVKM. The V and J ends lost 5 bases and 0 bases respectively, with 17 bases between them. The CDR3 DNA reads TGTGCCAGCAGTGTCCCCGGGCGCGTTTATAGCAATCAGCCCCAGCATTTT. As protein: CASSVPGRVYSNQPQHF.

The J gene is TRBJ2-5, the V gene TRBV19; TRBD2 might be the D (6 bases). The germline V gene encodes CDR1 LNHDA and CDR2 SQIVND (reference sequence). This CDR3 has 16 amino acids. V lost 5 bases to trimming and J lost 1 base, with 17 bases between them. The CDR3 sequence: CASSHYQRDFQETQYF. CDR3 DNA sequence: TGTGCCAGTAGTCACTATCAAAGGGACTTCCAAGAGACCCAGTACTTC.

The chain has TRBV4-3 and TRBJ1-2; D may be TRBD1 (5 bases). This CDR3 is 16 amino acids long. Trimming cost V 0 bases and J 8 bases, with 19 bases left between them. CDR1 LGHNA and CDR2 YSLEER come from the germline V gene. The DNA of the CDR3 is TGCGCCAGCAGCCAAGATTTGGAGATCGGCAGGGTCGGCTACACCTTC. Its protein product is CASSQDLEIGRVGYTF.

The V gene is TRBV27, the J gene TRBJ2-1; D call uncertain. There are 13 residues in the CDR3. The V and J ends lost 6 bases and 0 bases respectively, with 6 bases between them. The germline gives CDR1 MNHEY, CDR2 SMNVEV (reference sequence). CDR3 nucleotide sequence: TGTGCCAGCAGCCTCGACTCCTACAATGAGCAGTTCTTC. This translates into CASSLDSYNEQFF.

V and J are TRBV5-6 and TRBJ2-2; D perhaps matches TRBD1 (6 bases). This CDR3 is 15 amino acids long. Germline V gene lookup returns CDR1 SGHDT and CDR2 YYEEEE. V lost 0 bases, J lost 8 bases, and 14 bases lay in between. CDR3 sequence (DNA): TGTGCCAGCAGCTTGGCCAGGGGCCTAGCTGGGGAGCTGTTTTTT. This translates into CASSLARGLAGELFF.

In this sample, this clone turned up a few times. CDR3 bases: TGTGCCAGCAGCGAAACAGGTTCCGATCAGCCCCAGCATTTT. Its translation: CASSETGSDQPQHF. The V call is TRBV6-1, the J call TRBJ1-5; tentative D call: TRBD1 (5 bases). Germline CDR1 MNHNS, CDR2 SASEGT. The CDR3 covers 14 residues. Trimming stripped 6 bases from V and 5 bases from J, with 14 bases between.

This clone appeared once. The chain uses TRBV5-6 and TRBJ2-7; 9 nucleotides line up with TRBD1. V trimming: 0 bases; J trimming: 3 bases; junction bases outside the gene matches: 7. The V gene's germline CDR1 is SGHDT and CDR2 YYEEEE. CDR3 length equals 16 residues. The CDR3 sequence is CASSLVWDRERYEQYF. The CDR3 DNA reads as TGTGCCAGCAGCTTGGTTTGGGACAGGGAGCGCTACGAGCAGTACTTC.

J is TRBJ2-7 and V is TRBV7-8, with 10 nucleotides matching TRBD1. Germline V gene data show CDR1 as SGHVS and CDR2 as FQNEAQ. With V trimmed by 3 bases and J by 2 bases, 4 bases remained unmatched. The CDR3 sequence is 15 residues long. The CDR3 DNA reads as TGTGCCAGCAGCTTCCAGGGACAGGGGACCTACGAGCAGTACTTC. It specifies CASSFQGQGTYEQYF.

Worth noting for this clone: Different DNA sequences within this sample yield the same CDR3. The V and J genes are TRBV27 and TRBJ2-7; the D is unclear. Germline loops: CDR1 MNHEY, CDR2 SMNVEV (reference sequence). Trimming took 5 bases from V and 3 from J, leaving 8 bases between them. The CDR3 runs to 12 residues. CDR3 region: CASSGQSYEQYF. The CDR3 DNA sequence: TGTGCCAGCAGTGGGCAGAGCTACGAGCAGTACTTC.

The chain recombines TRBV14 with TRBJ1-1; 8 positions agree with TRBD1. Germline V CDR1 and CDR2: SGHDN, FVKESK. The CDR3 has 15 residues. V was clipped by 4 bases and J by 1 base; unmatched bases: 5. As DNA, the CDR3 is TGTGCCAGCAGCCGCCGGACAGGGAAGAACACTGAAGCTTTCTTT. Amino acids: CASSRRTGKNTEAFF.

The CDR3 nucleotides are TGTGCCTGGAGGATGTCAGGGGCCAACGTCCTGACTTTC. Its translation is CAWRMSGANVLTF. The V call is TRBV30, the J call TRBJ2-6; D unclear. Trimming removed 3 bases from V and 4 bases from J, with 7 bases in between. Germline loops: CDR1 GTSNPN, CDR2 SVGIG (reference sequence). The length of the CDR3 is 13 residues.

About this clone: This specimen includes other DNA sequences encoding the same CDR3. V usage is TRBV7-9 and J usage is TRBJ2-7; D is unresolved. From germline, CDR1 is SEHNR and CDR2 FQNEAQ (reference sequence). This CDR3 has 12 amino acids. V lost 2 bases, J lost 2 bases, and 4 bases lay in between. CDR3 sequence: CASSLQAYEQYF. For the CDR3, the DNA is TGTGCCAGCAGCTTACAGGCCTACGAGCAGTACTTC.

This clone has only one observation. The chain is built from TRBV28 and TRBJ2-7, with 7 bases identical to TRBD2. CDR3 length: 15 residues. Germline CDR1 MDHEN, CDR2 SYDVKM. After removal of 4 bases from V and 3 bases from J, the junction contained 9 bases not matched to a gene. The chain's CDR3 is CASSSLGASGYEQYF. DNA of the CDR3: TGTGCCAGCAGTTCCCTGGGCGCTAGCGGCTACGAGCAGTACTTC.

The chain has TRBV5-1 and TRBJ2-7; TRBD1 matches at 10 bases. V shed 1 base, J shed 1 base, and the junction held 11 bases outside the gene matches. Germline CDR1 reads SGHRS; CDR2 reads YFSETQ. The length of the CDR3 is 18 residues. This chain's CDR3 is CASSLWATGQGQSYEQYF. Written as DNA, the CDR3 is TGCGCCAGCAGCTTGTGGGCAACGGGACAGGGGCAATCCTACGAGCAGTACTTC.

This sequence joins TRBV11-2 and TRBJ2-1; no clear D gene. Germline values: CDR1 SGHAT, CDR2 FQNNGV. This CDR3 is 14 amino acids long. With 5 bases removed from V and 5 bases from J, the gap between germline ends came to 13 bases. CDR3 bases: TGTGCCAGCAGCCCTGCTCGCTACCACAATGAGCAGTTCTTC. This gives the protein CASSPARYHNEQFF.

The chain links TRBV19 to TRBJ1-1; the D gene is possibly TRBD1 (6 bases). V was clipped by 5 bases and J by 7 bases, with 14 bases between them. Germline V gene sequence: CDR1 LNHDA, CDR2 SQIVND (reference sequence). The CDR3 is 13 residues long. The CDR3 loop is CASSPQGANEAFF. CDR3 coding DNA: TGTGCCAGTAGTCCACAGGGAGCGAATGAAGCTTTCTTT. Drawing the rest from reference TRBV19 and TRBJ1-1, the complete variable domain is DGGITQSPKYLFRKEGQNVTLSCEQNLNHDAMYWYRQDPGQGLRLIYYSQIVNDFQKGDIAEGYSVSREKKESFPLTVTSAQKNPTAFYLCASSPQGANEAFFGQGTRLTVV.